Detailed here is one T cell receptor beta chain. Antigen: not known. The sample holds other DNA sequences that translate to the same CDR3. Since all of the isolated RNA was reverse transcribed, expressed TCRB transcripts were what got sequenced. Here immunoSEQ multiplex PCR was the method, and the copy in TCRdb shows in-frame clones only, minus some. The table shows hundreds of thousands of clones, with over 11% occurring only once. This entry comes from a study of beta chain features in type 1 diabetes. Study outcomes and limitations: Patients showed naive, central memory and Treg TCRB repertoires that appeared more similar than those of healthy donors. Among patients with Type 1 diabetes, TCRB CDR3s were moderately but significantly shorter in every one of the four CD4+ subsets. Shorter templates might be favored by PCR, equally in patients and controls. Unsettled here was the matter of whether HLA type influences TCRB rearrangement.

Staining for CD45RO/CCR7/CD25/CD127/CD95/CD27 allowed sorting of CD4+ naive, central memory, regulatory and stem cell-like memory cells. Trimming stripped 0 bases from V and 1 base from J, with 6 bases between. CDR3 length: 14 amino acids. In germline, CDR1 is KGHSH, CDR2 LQKENI. This rearrangement joins TRBV18 to TRBJ1-1; D remains unclear. The TCR sequence derives from a man aged 18 to 35 with type 1 diabetes. Sequencing was carried out using naive CD4+ T cells from blood. The CDR3 loop reads CASSPPTRNTEAFF. The CDR3 DNA reads as TGTGCCAGCTCACCACCGACTAGGAACACTGAAGCTTTCTTT.